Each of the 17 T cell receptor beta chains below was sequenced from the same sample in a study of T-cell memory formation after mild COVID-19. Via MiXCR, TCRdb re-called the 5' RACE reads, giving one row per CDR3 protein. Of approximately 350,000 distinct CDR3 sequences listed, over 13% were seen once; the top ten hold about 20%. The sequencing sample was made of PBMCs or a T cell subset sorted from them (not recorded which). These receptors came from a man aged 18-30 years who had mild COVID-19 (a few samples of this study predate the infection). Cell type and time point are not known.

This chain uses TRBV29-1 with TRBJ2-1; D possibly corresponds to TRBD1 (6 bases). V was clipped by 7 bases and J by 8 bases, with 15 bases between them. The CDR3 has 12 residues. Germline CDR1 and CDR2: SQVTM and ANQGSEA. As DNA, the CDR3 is TGCAGCGCCCCCAGGGGTTCGGATGAGCAGTTCTTC. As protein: CSAPRGSDEQFF.

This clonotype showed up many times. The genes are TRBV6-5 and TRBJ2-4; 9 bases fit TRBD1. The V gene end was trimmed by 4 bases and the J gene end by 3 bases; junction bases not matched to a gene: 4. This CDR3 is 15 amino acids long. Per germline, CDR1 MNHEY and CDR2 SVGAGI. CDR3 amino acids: CASSSPGQGKNIQYF. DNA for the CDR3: TGTGCCAGCAGTTCCCCGGGACAGGGCAAAAACATTCAGTACTTC.

The CDR3 spells CASSRGTSGIGEQFF. The CDR3 DNA is TGTGCCAGCAGCCGCGGGACTAGCGGAATTGGTGAGCAGTTCTTC. The chain joins TRBV11-2 to TRBJ2-1, with 11 bases lining up with TRBD2. Germline values: CDR1 SGHAT, CDR2 FQNNGV. This CDR3 spans 15 amino acids. The V segment lost 5 bases and the J segment 9 bases; nucleotides outside the gene matches: 9.

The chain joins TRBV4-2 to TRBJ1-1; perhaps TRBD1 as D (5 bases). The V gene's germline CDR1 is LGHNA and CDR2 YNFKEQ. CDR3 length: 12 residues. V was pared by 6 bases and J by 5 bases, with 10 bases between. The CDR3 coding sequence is TGTGCCAGCAGGGACGGGGGGACTGAAGCTTTCTTT. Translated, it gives CASRDGGTEAFF.

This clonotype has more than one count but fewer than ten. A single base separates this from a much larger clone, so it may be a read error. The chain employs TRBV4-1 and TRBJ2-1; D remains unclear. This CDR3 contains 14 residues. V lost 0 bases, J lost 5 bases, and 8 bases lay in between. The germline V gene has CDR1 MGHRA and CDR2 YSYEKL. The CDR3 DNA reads TGCGCCAGCAGCCAAGATTTGGGAAACAATGAGCAGTTCTTC. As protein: CASSQDLGNNEQFF.

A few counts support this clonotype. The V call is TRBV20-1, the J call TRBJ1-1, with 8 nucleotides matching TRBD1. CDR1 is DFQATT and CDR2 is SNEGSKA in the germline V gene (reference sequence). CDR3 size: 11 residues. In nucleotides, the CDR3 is TGCAAATACAGGGGGTTGGCTGAAGCTTTCTTT. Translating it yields CKYRGLAEAFF.

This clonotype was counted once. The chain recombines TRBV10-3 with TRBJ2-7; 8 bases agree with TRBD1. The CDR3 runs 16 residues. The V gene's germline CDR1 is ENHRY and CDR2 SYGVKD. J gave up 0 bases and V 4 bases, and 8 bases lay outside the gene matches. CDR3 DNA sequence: TGTGCCATCAGTGTTACTCGGACAGGGCGCTCCTACGAGCAGTACTTC. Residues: CAISVTRTGRSYEQYF.

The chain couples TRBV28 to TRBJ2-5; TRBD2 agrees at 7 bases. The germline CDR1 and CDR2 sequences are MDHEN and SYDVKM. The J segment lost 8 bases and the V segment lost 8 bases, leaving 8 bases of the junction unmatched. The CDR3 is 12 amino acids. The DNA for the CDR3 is TGTGCCAGCCTCACCGGGGGGAGAACCCAGTACTTC. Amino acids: CASLTGGRTQYF.

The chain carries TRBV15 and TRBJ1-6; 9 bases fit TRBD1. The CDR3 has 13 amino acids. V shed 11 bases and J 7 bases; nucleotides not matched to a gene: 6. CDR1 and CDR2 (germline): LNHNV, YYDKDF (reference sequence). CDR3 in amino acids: CAAGTGKNSPLHF. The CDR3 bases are TGTGCCGCCGGGACAGGGAAAAATTCACCCCTCCACTTT.

The CDR3 sequence: CASSQDFGLDVWSQNTGELFF. CDR3 bases: TGCGCCAGCAGCCAAGATTTCGGACTAGACGTGTGGAGCCAGAACACCGGGGAGCTGTTTTTT. The V gene is TRBV4-1, the J gene TRBJ2-2, with TRBD2 identical over 7 bases. V lost 0 bases, J lost 1 base, and 17 bases stayed unmatched. CDR3 length equals 21 residues. The germline V gene encodes CDR1 MGHRA and CDR2 YSYEKL.

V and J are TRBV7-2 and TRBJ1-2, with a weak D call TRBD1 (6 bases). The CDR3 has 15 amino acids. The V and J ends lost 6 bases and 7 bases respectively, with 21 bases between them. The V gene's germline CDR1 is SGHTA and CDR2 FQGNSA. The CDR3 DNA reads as TGTGCCAGCAGTCGAGGGGGGGCAGGGAGAGGTGGCTACACCTTC. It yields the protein CASSRGGAGRGGYTF. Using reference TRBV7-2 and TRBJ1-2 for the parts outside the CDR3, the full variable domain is GAGVSQSPSNKVTEKGKDVELRCDPISGHTALYWYRQSLGQGLEFLIYFQGNSAPDKSGLPSDRFSAERTGGSVSTLTIQRTQQEDSAVYLCASSRGGAGRGGYTFGSGTRLTVV.

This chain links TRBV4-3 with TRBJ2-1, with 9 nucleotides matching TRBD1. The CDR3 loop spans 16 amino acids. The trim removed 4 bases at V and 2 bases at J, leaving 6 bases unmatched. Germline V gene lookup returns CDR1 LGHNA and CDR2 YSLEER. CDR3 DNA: TGCGCCAGCAGCCCAAGCGACAGGGGGGCCTACAATGAGCAGTTCTTC. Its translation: CASSPSDRGAYNEQFF.

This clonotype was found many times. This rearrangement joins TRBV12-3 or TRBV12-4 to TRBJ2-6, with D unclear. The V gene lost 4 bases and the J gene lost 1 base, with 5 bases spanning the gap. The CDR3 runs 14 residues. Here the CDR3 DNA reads TGTGCCAGCAGTTGGGCTTCTGGGGCCAACGTCCTGACTTTC. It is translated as CASSWASGANVLTF.

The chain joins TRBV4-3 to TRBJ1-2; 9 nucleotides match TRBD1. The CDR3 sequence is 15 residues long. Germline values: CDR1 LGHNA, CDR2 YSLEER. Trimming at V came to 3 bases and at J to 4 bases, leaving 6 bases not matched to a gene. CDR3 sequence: CASSQANRGPYGYTF. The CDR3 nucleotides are TGCGCCAGCAGCCAGGCGAACAGGGGGCCCTATGGCTACACCTTC.

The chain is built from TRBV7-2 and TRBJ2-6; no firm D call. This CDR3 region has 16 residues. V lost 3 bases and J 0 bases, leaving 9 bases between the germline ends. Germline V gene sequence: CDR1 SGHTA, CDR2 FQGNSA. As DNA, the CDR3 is TGTGCCAGCAGCTTTTGGGCCATCTCTGGGGCCAACGTCCTGACTTTC. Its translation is CASSFWAISGANVLTF.

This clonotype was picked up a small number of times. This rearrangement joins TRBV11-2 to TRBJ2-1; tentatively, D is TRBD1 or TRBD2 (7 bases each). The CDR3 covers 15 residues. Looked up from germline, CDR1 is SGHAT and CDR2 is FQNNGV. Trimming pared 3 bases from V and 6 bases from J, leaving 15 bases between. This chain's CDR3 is CASSFSTGRGNEQFF. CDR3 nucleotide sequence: TGTGCCAGCAGCTTTTCGACAGGGAGGGGCAATGAGCAGTTCTTC.

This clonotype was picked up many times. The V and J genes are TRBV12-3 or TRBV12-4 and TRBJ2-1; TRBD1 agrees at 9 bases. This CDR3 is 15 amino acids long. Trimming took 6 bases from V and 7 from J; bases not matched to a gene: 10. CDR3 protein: CASSSNRGRRNEQFF. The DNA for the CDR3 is TGTGCCAGCAGCTCCAACAGGGGGCGCCGGAATGAGCAGTTCTTC.